These T cell receptor beta chains were read from a single sample in a study of blood T cell repertoires in COVID-19. The protocol was immunoSEQ multiplex PCR, while the TCRdb copy is restricted to in-frame clones and leaves out a portion. This table holds about 100,000 clones, around nine tenths found once. The sequenced material came from peripheral blood. The receptors come from a human donor in a cohort sampled during active COVID-19. Both conserved end residues are part of each CDR3. A D gene is named only where the DNA matches it firmly. Expanded clones get a size class; other rows say once, few or many, or leave the size out.

d_call clone_size j_call v_call cdr3_nt cdr3_aa
TRBD2 - TRBJ2-7 TRBV11-2 TGTGCCAGCAGCGCCGGACTAGCCGTAACCTACGAGCAGTACTTC CASSAGLAVTYEQYF
- once TRBJ1-6 TRBV12-3/TRBV12-4 TGTGCCAGCAGTTTGGGCCAGAACCAACCCCTCCACTTT CASSLGQNQPLHF
- - TRBJ2-7 TRBV7-8 TGTGCCAGCAGCATCCTCCCACACTACGAGCAGTACTTC CASSILPHYEQYF
TRBD2 - TRBJ2-2 TRBV6-1 TGTGCCAGCAGGGAAGGGACTAGCGGGAGCTTTGGGGAGCTGTTTTTT CASREGTSGSFGELFF
TRBD1 - TRBJ1-4 TRBV19 TGTGCCAGTACCCCCGACTCTCTACCGGGACAGGGGGGAGAAAAACTGTTTTTT CASTPDSLPGQGGEKLFF
TRBD1 - TRBJ1-2 TRBV6-6 TGTGCCAGCAGTTACGTAGGGGGCGGCGGCTACACCTTC CASSYVGGGGYTF
TRBD2 - TRBJ2-1 TRBV5-1 TGCGCCAGCAGCTGGGGGGACCTCTGGGGGTCTAGCGGGAGTAGGAATGAGCAGTTCTTC CASSWGDLWGSSGSRNEQFF
TRBD2 - TRBJ2-1 TRBV9 TGTGCCAGCAGAGCCAGCGGGAGTGTTTCGAATGAGCAGTTCTTC CASRASGSVSNEQFF
TRBD1 - TRBJ1-1 TRBV30 TGTGCCTGGAGTAACAGGGGAGTGAGGATGAACACTGAAGCTTTCTTT CAWSNRGVRMNTEAFF
TRBD1 - TRBJ2-1 TRBV6-4 TGTGCCAGCAGTGACTCAGGGACAGGGGCTGTTAATGAGCAGTTCTTC CASSDSGTGAVNEQFF
- - TRBJ2-7 TRBV3-1/TRBV3-2 TGTGCCAGCAGCCCGCTTGGCCACTCCCCTCGCCCGGGAGAGCAGTACTTC CASSPLGHSPRPGEQYF
- - TRBJ2-7 TRBV23-1 TGCGCCAGCAGTCATCCCGAAGGACAGAAGGTTAACTACGAGCAGTACTTC CASSHPEGQKVNYEQYF
TRBD1 few TRBJ1-2 TRBV30 TGTGCCTGGGGCCGGGACAGGGCATTAAGATATGGCTACACCTTC CAWGRDRALRYGYTF
- - TRBJ2-6 TRBV29-1 TGCAGCGTTGATGGGGAGAATGGGGCCAACGTCCTGACTTTC CSVDGENGANVLTF
- - TRBJ2-1 TRBV5-1 TGCGCCAGCAGCTTGGTTGGGGGGATCCACAATGAGCAGTTCTTC CASSLVGGIHNEQFF
- - TRBJ2-6 TRBV21-1 TGTGCCAGCAGCAAAAGGGGGTGCAGGCTCCTAGAATCAGGGGCCAACGTCCTGACTTTC CASSKRGCRLLESGANVLTF
- - TRBJ1-6 TRBV11-2 TGTGCCAGCAGCTTAGGGCCCAGGGGAGGGCAGAATTCACCCCTCCACTTT CASSLGPRGGQNSPLHF